This T cell receptor (beta chain) was profiled in a study of OX40 agonist ivuxolimab in advanced cancers. As regards this clone: The antigen is unknown.

Study-wide results and caveats: The expanded peripheral T cells' antigen specificity was not determined.

The V end was cut by 1 base, the J end by 0 bases, with 16 bases between. From germline, CDR1 is SGHVS and CDR2 FNYEAQ. The CDR3 sequence is 18 residues long. Only in-frame clones appear in the TCRdb table, and some are missing; sequencing was by immunoSEQ multiplex PCR. The sample yields about 93,000 clones, around 94% seen once. The clonotype originates from an adult with an advanced solid tumor such as melanoma, head and neck, liver or kidney cancer. The gene calls are TRBV7-6 and TRBJ1-3; a weak D match, TRBD1 (5 bases). This specimen was CD4+ or CD8+ T cells sorted from blood, taken in a trial of the OX40 agonist ivuxolimab. The CDR3 reads CASSLDPDSLNSGNTIYF. DNA for the CDR3: TGTGCCAGCAGCTTAGACCCCGACAGTCTGAACTCTGGAAACACCATATATTTT.